This TCR beta chain was sequenced for a study of blood T cell repertoires in COVID-19. About the study: From T cells, B-cell-depleted T cells, or PBMCs came the material, which was cDNA or gDNA.

Participant-reported clinical history was the basis for cohort assignment. Resolution of symptoms, clearance, or two negative PCRs was present in recovered Cohort 3 donors. The data were produced by immunoSEQ multiplex PCR, yet TCRdb's version contains in-frame clones alone and is incomplete. This table holds 450,000 to 600,000 clones, around 90% found once. Trimming took 6 bases from V and 2 from J, leaving 20 bases between them. Germline V gene lookup returns CDR1 MNHEY and CDR2 SVGEGT. CDR3 length: 17 amino acids. Material: PBMCs or T cells enriched from blood (not recorded which). The clonotype was recovered from a woman in her late teens or twenties who had recovered from COVID-19. The chain is built from TRBV6-2 or TRBV6-3 and TRBJ1-5; D unclear. The CDR3 reads CASSPPTGWYGNQPQHF. CDR3 in DNA: TGTGCCAGCAGCCCCCCCACGGGGTGGTATGGCAATCAGCCCCAGCATTTT.